Each of the 26 T cell receptor beta chains below was sequenced from the same sample in a study of T cell responses to AZD1222 COVID-19 vaccine. Clones were sequenced by immunoSEQ multiplex PCR, and TCRdb holds only the in-frame ones, with some missing. The repertoire holds around 87,000 clones, with approximately 90% as singletons. Here the sequenced sample was peripheral blood, taken 28 days after the second AZD1222 dose. These receptors were collected from an adult who received the AZD1222 COVID-19 vaccine.

This clone was recorded once. This chain joins TRBV7-9 and TRBJ1-1; D unresolved. The CDR3 is 11 amino acids. Germline lookup yields CDR1 SEHNR and CDR2 FQNEAQ (reference sequence). The V end lost 5 bases, the J end lost 7 bases, and 8 bases lay between the germline ends. The CDR3 reads CASSPGSEAFF. The CDR3 DNA is TGTGCCAGCAGCCCCGGGAGTGAAGCTTTCTTT.

V gene TRBV5-1 combines with J gene TRBJ2-1; the D gene could be TRBD1 or TRBD2 (6 bases each). From germline, CDR1 is SGHRS and CDR2 YFSETQ. The CDR3 covers 14 residues. Trimming cost V 4 bases and J 8 bases, with 16 bases left between them. The DNA of the CDR3 is TGCGCCAGCAGCGCGGGACAAGTTAAGGATGAGCAGTTCTTC. It is translated as CASSAGQVKDEQFF.

The chain employs TRBV7-8 and TRBJ1-1; D not certain. Germline CDR1 reads SGHVS; CDR2 reads FQNEAQ. This CDR3 is built from 13 residues. Trimming took off 4 bases at V and 1 base at J, with 7 bases between the two ends. In DNA, the CDR3 is TGTGCCAGCAGCTCCCATCAGAACACTGAAGCTTTCTTT. The encoded protein is CASSSHQNTEAFF.

V and J are TRBV21-1 and TRBJ2-1. TRBV21-1 is labeled a pseudogene. This CDR3 is 17 amino acids long. This CDR3 is CASSKKRVRSLPNEQFF. The CDR3 DNA sequence: TGTGCCAGCAGCAAAAAAAGGGTTCGGTCCCTCCCGAATGAGCAGTTCTTC.

This chain connects TRBV7-8 to TRBJ2-3; TRBD2 might be the D (5 bases). Germline V CDR1 and CDR2: SGHVS, FQNEAQ. With 1 base removed from V and 5 bases from J, the gap between germline ends came to 13 bases. This CDR3 spans 15 amino acids. The CDR3 bases are TGTGCCAGCAGCTTAGATGGGTTAGCGTTAGATACGCAGTATTTT. It specifies CASSLDGLALDTQYF.

This sequence joins TRBV5-4 and TRBJ1-4; D is undetermined. Trimming removed 1 base from V and 8 bases from J, with 12 bases in between. In germline, CDR1 is SGHNT, CDR2 YYREEE (reference sequence). This CDR3 spans 14 amino acids. In nucleotides, the CDR3 is TGTGCCAGCAGCTTGTTCCCCGAAGGGGAAAAACTGTTTTTT. It specifies CASSLFPEGEKLFF.

V and J are TRBV2 and TRBJ2-7, with 9 bases identical to TRBD2. CDR3 length: 14 amino acids. Germline V gene data show CDR1 as SNHLY and CDR2 as FYNNEI. V shed 5 bases and J 6 bases; nucleotides not matched to a gene: 8. This CDR3 is CASSPTAGGAEQYF. The CDR3 DNA is TGTGCCAGCAGTCCCACAGCGGGGGGAGCCGAGCAGTACTTC.

This clone appeared a single time. The gene calls are TRBV20-1 and TRBJ2-3; 11 bases agree with TRBD1. CDR1 and CDR2 from the germline V gene are DFQATT and SNEGSKA (reference sequence). This CDR3 spans 14 amino acids. The junction had 5 bases not matched to a gene; V was cut back by 3 bases and J by 6 bases. This CDR3 is CSASLDRGRDTQYF. The CDR3 DNA is TGCAGTGCTAGTCTGGACAGGGGGCGGGATACGCAGTATTTT.

The chain carries TRBV29-1 and TRBJ1-1; D is possibly TRBD1 (5 bases). Germline CDR1 SQVTM, CDR2 ANQGSEA. The V end was cut by 1 base, the J end by 7 bases, with 7 bases between. The CDR3 has 11 residues. The chain's CDR3 is CSVEAGLEAFF. The DNA for the CDR3 is TGCAGCGTTGAAGCAGGGCTTGAAGCTTTCTTT.

This clone was seen once. The chain combines TRBV7-2 with TRBJ2-7; TRBD1 matches 7 bases. Germline CDR1 reads SGHTA; CDR2 reads FQGNSA. This CDR3 is built from 14 residues. Trimming took 3 bases from V and 4 from J; bases not matched to a gene: 6. The CDR3 region has the DNA TGTGCCAGCAGCTTCCGGGACAGAGTATACGAGCAGTACTTC. The encoded protein is CASSFRDRVYEQYF.

This chain uses TRBV5-1 with TRBJ1-1, with TRBD1 matching 10 bases. This CDR3 has 14 amino acids. J was trimmed by 5 bases and V by 4 bases; bases with no gene match: 5. Per the germline V gene, CDR1 is SGHRS and CDR2 is YFSETQ. This CDR3 is CASSPGTGVTEAFF. For the CDR3, the DNA is TGCGCCAGCAGCCCCGGGACAGGGGTAACTGAAGCTTTCTTT.

This chain connects TRBV5-1 to TRBJ2-1; D is unresolved. Germline V lookup: CDR1 SGHRS, CDR2 YFSETQ. Trimming pared 0 bases from V and 3 bases from J, leaving 7 bases between. The CDR3 is made up of 14 amino acids. The CDR3 coding sequence is TGCGCCAGCAGCTTGGCTGACGGCTACAATGAGCAGTTCTTC. Its protein is CASSLADGYNEQFF. The whole variable domain, remainder taken from reference TRBV5-1 and TRBJ2-1, is KAGVTQTPRYLIKTRGQQVTLSCSPISGHRSVSWYQQTPGQGLQFLFEYFSETQRNKGNFPGRFSGRQFSNSRSEMNVSTLELGDSALYLCASSLADGYNEQFFGPGTRLTVL.

V and J are TRBV6-5 and TRBJ1-2, with D hard to call. The V gene's germline CDR1 is MNHEY and CDR2 SVGAGI. This CDR3 is built from 13 residues. Trimming took off 0 bases at V and 6 bases at J, with 8 bases between the two ends. The CDR3 is CASSYSGGDGYTF. The CDR3 DNA is TGTGCCAGCAGTTACTCGGGAGGAGATGGCTACACCTTC.

The chain employs TRBV19 and TRBJ1-1; 7 bases map to TRBD1. The CDR3 totals 16 residues. Germline CDR1 is LNHDA and CDR2 is SQIVND (reference sequence). The J segment lost 3 bases and the V segment lost 3 bases, leaving 10 bases of the junction unmatched. CDR3: CASSMRSTGRDTEAFF. The CDR3 DNA follows: TGTGCCAGTAGTATGCGATCGACAGGGAGGGACACTGAAGCTTTCTTT.

This chain uses TRBV10-3 with TRBJ1-2; D remains unclear. Germline CDR1 is ENHRY and CDR2 is SYGVKD. V lost 8 bases to trimming and J lost 8 bases, with 12 bases between them. The length of the CDR3 is 11 residues. CDR3 region: CAIGLQRGYTF. The CDR3 DNA sequence: TGTGCCATCGGACTTCAGCGCGGCTACACCTTC.

The gene calls are TRBV6-5 and TRBJ1-6, with TRBD1 matching over 9 bases. The trim removed 6 bases at V and 9 bases at J, leaving 9 bases unmatched. Per the germline V gene, CDR1 is MNHEY and CDR2 is SVGAGI. CDR3 length: 15 amino acids. CDR3 sequence (DNA): TGTGCCAGCAGCCCCGGGACAGGGTCTGTTTCACCCCTCCACTTT. Residues: CASSPGTGSVSPLHF.

The chain combines TRBV6-5 with TRBJ1-6; D gene unclear. Germline lookup yields CDR1 MNHEY and CDR2 SVGAGI. The CDR3 spans 13 residues. V was trimmed by 7 bases and J by 10 bases, leaving 14 bases between them. The CDR3 sequence is CASTFTRESPLHF. In DNA, the CDR3 is TGTGCCAGCACCTTTACGCGCGAGTCACCCCTCCACTTT.

The chain has TRBV6-5 and TRBJ1-1, with D perhaps TRBD1 (6 bases). V gave up 3 bases and J gave up 4 bases, with 12 bases separating them. Germline CDR1 MNHEY, CDR2 SVGAGI. This CDR3 region has 14 residues. The CDR3 DNA reads as TGTGCCAGCAGTTATTCCACAGGGATCACTGAAGCTTTCTTT. Its protein product is CASSYSTGITEAFF.

The count of this clone is one. This chain connects TRBV14 to TRBJ1-3, with a possible D match to TRBD1 (6 bases). Germline loops: CDR1 SGHDN, CDR2 FVKESK. V was shortened by 4 bases and J by 1 base, with 11 bases between the two germline ends. CDR3 length: 15 amino acids. For the CDR3, the DNA is TGTGCCAGCAGCCGAACAGGGTTTTCTGGAAACACCATATATTTT. Translated: CASSRTGFSGNTIYF.

The J gene is TRBJ1-2, the V gene TRBV11-2; 7 nucleotides agree with TRBD1. The V and J ends lost 4 bases and 7 bases, in that order; junction bases with no gene match: 9. Germline CDR1 is SGHAT and CDR2 is FQNNGV. The length of the CDR3 is 14 residues. DNA of the CDR3: TGTGCCAGCAGCTCAACAGACAGGGTTGGTGGCTACACCTTC. This translates into CASSSTDRVGGYTF.

This rearrangement joins TRBV21-1 to TRBJ2-3; the table's D call, TRBD2, has no DNA check behind it. TRBV21-1 is shown as a pseudogene. The CDR3 spans 14 residues. This CDR3 is CASGNTECTDTQYF. Written as DNA, the CDR3 is TGTGCCAGCGGAAACACGGAGTGCACAGATACGCAGTATTTT.

About this clone itself: The sample contains more than one DNA sequence encoding this CDR3. The chain uses TRBV27 and TRBJ1-5; possible D gene TRBD1, 5 bases. V gave up 3 bases and J gave up 3 bases, with 9 bases separating them. The CDR3 contains 14 residues. Germline V gene sequence: CDR1 MNHEY, CDR2 SMNVEV (reference sequence). Here the CDR3 DNA reads TGTGCCAGCAGTTTTGGGGCAGACAATCAGCCCCAGCATTTT. Its translation: CASSFGADNQPQHF.

The gene calls are TRBV25-1 and TRBJ1-4, with D unclear. Deletions cut 5 bases from V and 4 bases from J, with 14 bases between. The CDR3 loop spans 15 amino acids. The germline V gene encodes CDR1 MGHDK and CDR2 SYGVNS. The CDR3 DNA reads as TGTGCCAGCAGTCCCGGGCCCAGAGGTAATGAAAAACTGTTTTTT. Translated: CASSPGPRGNEKLFF.

This clone was observed a handful of times. V is TRBV14 and J is TRBJ2-7; 7 bases fit TRBD1. The CDR3 has 12 amino acids. V lost 3 bases and J lost 9; bases outside the gene matches: 5. Per germline, CDR1 SGHDN and CDR2 FVKESK. For the CDR3, the DNA is TGTGCCAGCAGCCAGGAAACAGGGGTGCAGTACTTC. Its protein is CASSQETGVQYF.

This chain uses TRBV19 with TRBJ2-1, with 12 bases that match TRBD2. Per germline, CDR1 LNHDA and CDR2 SQIVND (reference sequence). Trimming took 3 bases from V and 9 from J; bases not matched to a gene: 6. This CDR3 spans 15 amino acids. The CDR3 sequence: CASSIGRLAGVEQFF. CDR3 nucleotide sequence: TGTGCCAGTAGTATCGGGAGACTAGCGGGAGTTGAGCAGTTCTTC.

The chain is built from TRBV6-1 and TRBJ1-3; D not resolved. The CDR3 contains 15 residues. The germline CDR1 and CDR2 sequences are MNHNS and SASEGT. V was cut by 3 bases and J by 0 bases, with 9 bases left in between. CDR3 loop: CASSDSLDSGNTIYF. The CDR3 DNA sequence: TGTGCCAGCAGTGACAGCCTGGACTCTGGAAACACCATATATTTT.